The sequence of this T cell receptor (beta chain) was determined in a study of shared clonotypes between healthy human individuals. Whole-study findings and limits: Genetic and exposure-history diversity was limited by the small donor number. Generation probability values for non-shared clonotypes were lower than those for clonotypes shared by all four donors.

Regarding this clone: Its antigen is undetermined.

The germline V gene has CDR1 MGHRA and CDR2 YSYEKL. V lost 3 bases and J 1 base, leaving 3 bases between the germline ends. The CDR3 loop spans 12 amino acids. Naive CD8 cells, CD45RO-negative and positively selected for CCR7, excluded terminally differentiated effector memory CD45RA+ cells. Method: immunoSEQ multiplex PCR; TCRdb's copy keeps in-frame clones and lacks some. Of some 2.1 million clones in the sample, just over 90% were seen once. The J gene is TRBJ1-1, the V gene TRBV4-1; the D is unclear. The TCR originated in a man between 18 and 35 years old in good health. Some clones in this sample may be carry-over from other donors' samples. Source material: naive CD8+ T cells from PBMCs. DNA for the CDR3: TGCGCCAGCAGCCACTGGAACACTGAAGCTTTCTTT. Protein sequence: CASSHWNTEAFF.